This TCR beta chain stems from a study of blood T cell repertoires in COVID-19. This CDR3 is built from 14 residues. The V and J ends lost 2 bases and 6 bases, in that order; junction bases with no gene match: 6. Germline assignment: CDR1 SGHRS and CDR2 YFSETQ. Original handling: For nucleated cells, counts were estimated from reference gene primer amplification. Clones were sequenced by immunoSEQ multiplex PCR, and TCRdb holds only the in-frame ones, with some missing. V and J calls and clone size are copied from that table; D and trimming were computed from the DNA. Here the sample spans roughly 120,000 clones, around 90% being singletons. Enrollment of patients from Seattle took place during active infection, with longitudinal follow-up.

The rearrangement uses TRBV5-1 and TRBJ2-5; TRBD1 agrees at 8 bases. This sequence was found in a man aged 60-69 years with COVID-19, enrolled during active disease. The specimen was peripheral blood. The CDR3 DNA reads TGCGCCAGCAGCTTAACAGGGGGAAGCAAGACCCAGTACTTC. Translated, it gives CASSLTGGSKTQYF.